This T cell receptor (beta chain) came from a study of CD8 T cells in ankylosing spondylitis. Study-wide results and caveats: Clones linked with disease were CD8+ and fairly uncommon in the peripheral blood. The clones that were linked to disease were reported to be significantly enriched in matched synovial fluid samples from ankylosing spondylitis patients. Several highly homologous variants made up a TCR beta motif, and this motif appeared characteristic of ankylosing spondylitis blood.

TCRdb called the 5' RACE reads again in MiXCR, with one record for every CDR3 protein. The data contain around 320,000 distinct CDR3 sequences, under 25% of them singletons. The V gene's germline CDR1 is DFQATT and CDR2 SNEGSKA (reference sequence). J gave up 8 bases and V 6 bases, and 10 bases lay outside the gene matches. CDR3 length: 14 residues. This clonotype was detected only a few times. Its target is not known. The chain links TRBV20-1 to TRBJ2-1; TRBD2 agrees at 10 bases. The material sequenced was blood, either unsorted or a sorted T cell fraction (not recorded which). The clonotype comes from a female donor with ankylosing spondylitis or in good health (not recorded which). CDR3 amino acids: CSAAGTSEWDEQFF. CDR3 sequence (DNA): TGCAGTGCAGCAGGGACTAGCGAGTGGGATGAGCAGTTCTTC.